This note documents a single T cell receptor (beta chain) sequence. Its specificity is not known. The junction and the germline gene differ at one end; a read error may be behind it. These data are taken from a study of tumor and adjacent non-tumor tissue in lung cancer. Regarding the study as a whole: Normal lung showed higher cumulative top 100 clone frequency than tumor.

TCRbeta libraries were built with three rounds of nested PCR, modified from ARM-PCR. TCRdb reanalysed the multiplex PCR reads using MiXCR and keeps one entry per CDR3 protein. The data contain tens of thousands of distinct CDR3 sequences, about 60% of them seen just once; the ten biggest clones take up around 20%. The template was RNA from unsorted bulk tissue. Between August and November 2014, newly diagnosed, chemotherapy-naive lung cancer patients underwent thoracic surgery in China. The CDR3 sequence is 19 residues long. From germline, CDR1 is LGHNA and CDR2 YNFKEQ. The sample was lung tumor tissue. This TCR was recovered from a man aged 45-65 years with non-small cell lung cancer. V is TRBV4-2 and J is TRBJ2-3; 15 bases fit TRBD2. CDR3 in amino acids: CASITEGLAGGRGTDTKYF. The CDR3, as DNA: TGTGCCAGCATCACGGAGGGACTAGCGGGGGGCCGAGGGACAGATACGAAGTATTTT.